The clone carrying this T cell receptor (beta chain) was observed a few times. Antigen unknown. This sample was taken from a study of T cell repertoires in cytomegalovirus infection. CDR3 length: 13 amino acids. Germline loops: CDR1 MNHEY, CDR2 SVGAGI. V gave up 2 bases and J gave up 9 bases, with 11 bases separating them. One entry per CDR3 protein results from TCRdb running MiXCR on the reads. Found here are some 560,000 distinct CDR3 sequences, just under 40% of them singletons; the top ten hold 48%. The chain uses TRBV6-5 and TRBJ1-5, with a tentative D call TRBD1 (5 bases). This TCR came from a human donor in good health (CMV status not recorded). Some clones in this sample may be carry-over from other donors' samples. This material consisted of cultured PBMCs, taken from culture after CMV antigen stimulation. CDR3 in amino acids: CASSYDSSSPQHF. The DNA of the CDR3 is TGTGCCAGCAGTTACGACAGTTCTTCGCCCCAGCATTTT.